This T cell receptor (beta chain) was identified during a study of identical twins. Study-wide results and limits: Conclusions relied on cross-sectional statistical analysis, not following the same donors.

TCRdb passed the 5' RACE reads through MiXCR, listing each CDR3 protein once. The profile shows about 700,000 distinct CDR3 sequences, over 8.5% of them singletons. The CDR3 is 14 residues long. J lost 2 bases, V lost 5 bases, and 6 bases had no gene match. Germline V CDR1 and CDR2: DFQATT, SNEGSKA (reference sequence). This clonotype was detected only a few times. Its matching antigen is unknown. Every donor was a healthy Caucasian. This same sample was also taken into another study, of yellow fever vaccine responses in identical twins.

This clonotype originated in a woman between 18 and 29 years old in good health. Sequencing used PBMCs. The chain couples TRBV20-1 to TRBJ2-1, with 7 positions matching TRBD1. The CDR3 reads CSAGTGVAYNEQFF. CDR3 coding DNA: TGCAGTGCTGGAACAGGGGTCGCCTACAATGAGCAGTTCTTC.